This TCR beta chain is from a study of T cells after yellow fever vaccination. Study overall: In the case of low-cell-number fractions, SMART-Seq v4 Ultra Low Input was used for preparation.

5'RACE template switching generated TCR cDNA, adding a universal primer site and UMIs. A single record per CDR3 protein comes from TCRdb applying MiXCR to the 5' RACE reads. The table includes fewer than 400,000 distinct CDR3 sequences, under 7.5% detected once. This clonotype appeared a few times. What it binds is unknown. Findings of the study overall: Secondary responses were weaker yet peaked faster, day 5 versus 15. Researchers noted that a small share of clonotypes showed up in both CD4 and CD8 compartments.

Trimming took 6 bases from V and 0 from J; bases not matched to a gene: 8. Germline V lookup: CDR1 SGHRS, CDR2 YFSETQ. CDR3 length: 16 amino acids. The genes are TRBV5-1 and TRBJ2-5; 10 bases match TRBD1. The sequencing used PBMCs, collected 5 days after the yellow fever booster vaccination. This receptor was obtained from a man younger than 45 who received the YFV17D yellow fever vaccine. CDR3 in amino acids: CASKRQGALNQETQYF. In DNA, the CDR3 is TGCGCCAGCAAGCGACAGGGGGCATTGAACCAAGAGACCCAGTACTTC.